One sample yielded the 9 T cell receptor beta chains listed below, sequenced in a study of T-cell memory formation after mild COVID-19. TCRdb ran MiXCR on the 5' RACE reads and lists one entry per CDR3 protein. This table has approximately 430,000 distinct CDR3 sequences, more than 20% appearing once. The sequenced sample consisted of PBMCs or a T cell subset sorted from them (not recorded which). Receptors were obtained from an adult woman who had mild COVID-19 (a few samples of this study predate the infection). Cell type and time point are not known.

This clonotype appeared a few times. The rearrangement uses TRBV12-3 or TRBV12-4 and TRBJ2-2; D uncertain. Trimming shortened V by 6 bases and J by 3 bases, and 14 bases separated the two germline ends. The CDR3 consists of 15 residues. CDR3 protein: CASREETLDTGELFF. CDR3 in DNA: TGTGCCAGCAGAGAGGAGACACTTGACACCGGGGAGCTGTTTTTT.

The V call is TRBV11-3, the J call TRBJ1-1; no definite D call. V was shortened by 6 bases and J by 5 bases, with 16 bases between the two germline ends. Germline CDR1 SGHNT, CDR2 YENEEA. The CDR3 consists of 14 residues. CDR3 DNA: TGTGCCAGCAGGCGGGGAGGGAGAGATACTGAAGCTTTCTTT. Its translation is CASRRGGRDTEAFF.

This clonotype came up many times. J is TRBJ2-5 and V is TRBV9, with 7 bases identical to TRBD2. The V gene end was trimmed by 0 bases and the J gene end by 5 bases; junction bases not matched to a gene: 16. Germline V CDR1 and CDR2: SGDLS, YYNGEE. This CDR3 is built from 18 residues. The DNA of the CDR3 is TGTGCCAGCAGCGTAGCCCCTTACTCGCGGGGGTTAGGTGAGACCCAGTACTTC. As protein: CASSVAPYSRGLGETQYF.

This clonotype occurred a few times. V is TRBV10-3 and J is TRBJ2-7; D unresolved. Germline lookup yields CDR1 ENHRY and CDR2 SYGVKD. Deletions cut 6 bases from V and 2 bases from J, with 17 bases between. CDR3 length: 15 amino acids. The CDR3 region has the DNA TGTGCCATCAGCGCGGACGAAAATCCCACCTACGAGCAGTACTTC. It yields the protein CAISADENPTYEQYF.

The chain has TRBV12-3 or TRBV12-4 and TRBJ2-7; 12 nucleotides match TRBD2. There are 13 residues in the CDR3. V lost 6 bases, J lost 5 bases, and 2 bases stayed unmatched. The CDR3 protein is CASRTSGSHEQYF. The CDR3 DNA is TGTGCCAGCAGGACTAGCGGGAGCCACGAGCAGTACTTC.

The V call is TRBV9, the J call TRBJ2-5; D unresolved. Per germline, CDR1 SGDLS and CDR2 YYNGEE. The V gene lost 7 bases and the J gene lost 2 bases, with 9 bases spanning the gap. The CDR3 length is 12 residues. CDR3 nucleotides: TGTGCCAGCGGCGGCTGGCAAGAGACCCAGTACTTC. Its protein is CASGGWQETQYF.

This clonotype was picked up a small number of times. The chain uses TRBV5-5 and TRBJ2-5; 11 nucleotides line up with TRBD2. CDR3 size: 21 residues. From germline, CDR1 is SGHKS and CDR2 YYEKEE (reference sequence). Losses at the gene ends were 1 base for V and 2 bases for J; bases not matched to a gene: 19. CDR3 loop: CASSLRASGGLGVSEQETQYF. DNA for the CDR3: TGTGCCAGCAGCTTGAGGGCTAGCGGGGGGCTCGGGGTTTCGGAGCAAGAGACCCAGTACTTC.

This clonotype was detected a few times. The V and J genes are TRBV7-9 and TRBJ2-1; D is perhaps TRBD2 (5 bases). This CDR3 is 13 amino acids long. The V end was cut by 6 bases, the J end by 7 bases, with 13 bases between. CDR1 SEHNR and CDR2 FQNEAQ come from the germline V gene (reference sequence). The CDR3, as DNA: TGTGCCAGCAGTAAGGATCCGGGGAATGAGCAGTTCTTC. It encodes CASSKDPGNEQFF.

The chain combines TRBV20-1 with TRBJ2-7, with D possibly TRBD2 on 5 matching bases. Germline CDR1 and CDR2: DFQATT and SNEGSKA (reference sequence). V shed 3 bases and J shed 1 base, with 16 bases lying between them. CDR3 length: 15 residues. CDR3 loop: CSASPAGMGSYEQYF. In nucleotides, the CDR3 is TGCAGTGCTAGCCCCGCCGGGATGGGGTCCTACGAGCAGTACTTC.